This TCR beta chain was retrieved from a study of cytomegalovirus exposure and HLA in healthy donors. Study at large: Around 85 million unique TCR sequences came from HLA-typed donors in an early release.

The study, taken as a whole, reports: A few CMV-associated chains were confirmed in vitro to be specific for CMV antigens. For most TCR beta V segments, an earlier analysis put the productive rate at about 90% or about 30% of the time. Reportedly, TCR beta sequences accurately predicted HLA-A and HLA-B alleles in most subjects.

The CDR3 spans 18 residues. Trimming cost V 3 bases and J 2 bases; bases outside gene matches: 15. Germline values: CDR1 MGHRA, CDR2 YSYEKL. Of note for this clone: The target antigen is unknown.

PCR employed 60 Vbeta and 13 Jbeta primers. The data were produced by immunoSEQ multiplex PCR, yet TCRdb's version contains in-frame clones alone and is incomplete. The sample records some 120,000 clones, around 80% being singletons. This receptor was identified in a man aged 25-45 years in good health and CMV-seropositive. Material for sequencing was PBMCs. The V and J genes are TRBV4-1 and TRBJ2-5; TRBD2 agrees at 7 bases. Here the CDR3 reads CASSHFGPASGLQETQYF. The DNA for the CDR3 is TGCGCCAGCAGCCATTTCGGGCCCGCTAGCGGCTTACAAGAGACCCAGTACTTC.